This T cell receptor (beta chain) was documented in a study of control samples from healthy donors and cancer patients. Germline V gives CDR1 SGHDT, CDR2 YYEEEE. The CDR3 length is 14 residues. Trimming took 4 bases from V and 5 from J, leaving 16 bases between them. Using immunoSEQ multiplex PCR, the repertoire was profiled, and TCRdb retains in-frame clones only, with some absent. The repertoire consists of some 200,000 clones, with 90% to 95% occurring once and the leading ten covering roughly 1.5%. The chain employs TRBV5-6 and TRBJ2-7; possibly TRBD1 or TRBD2 for D (5 bases each). This sequence originates from a man younger than 30 in good health. Sequencing used blood. The CDR3 region is CASSTRDRSHEQYF. As DNA, the CDR3 is TGTGCCAGCAGCACCCGGGACCGGAGTCACGAGCAGTACTTC.